These 9 T cell receptor beta chains share one sample of origin, sequenced in a study of cytomegalovirus exposure and HLA in healthy donors. The PCR was carried out with 60 Vbeta primers and 13 Jbeta primers. Data came from immunoSEQ multiplex PCR; TCRdb stores just in-frame clones and leaves some out. The table has under 200,000 clones, over 70% seen once; the top ten hold roughly 0.5%. The source material was PBMCs. The receptors stem from a woman aged 45-59 years in good health and CMV-seronegative.

V and J are TRBV27 and TRBJ2-7; the D gene is possibly TRBD1 (6 bases). Trimming removed 5 bases from V and 2 bases from J, with 10 bases in between. CDR3 size: 13 residues. Looked up from germline, CDR1 is MNHEY and CDR2 is SMNVEV (reference sequence). CDR3 protein: CASSKDSAYEQYF. CDR3 in DNA: TGTGCCAGCAGTAAGGACAGCGCCTACGAGCAGTACTTC.

The V gene is TRBV14, the J gene TRBJ1-2; perhaps TRBD1 as D (5 bases). This CDR3 has 14 amino acids. The V gene's germline CDR1 is SGHDN and CDR2 FVKESK. V lost 0 bases and J 4 bases, leaving 9 bases between the germline ends. The DNA for the CDR3 is TGTGCCAGCAGCCAAGATCAGGGCACCTATGGCTACACCTTC. Its translation is CASSQDQGTYGYTF.

The V call is TRBV13, the J call TRBJ2-7; 9 bases align to TRBD1. V gave up 5 bases and J gave up 2 bases; unmatched junction bases: 7. This CDR3 contains 15 residues. Per the germline V gene, CDR1 is PRHDT and CDR2 is FYEKMQ (reference sequence). Here the CDR3 reads CASSHTGGAPYEQYF. CDR3 DNA sequence: TGTGCCAGCAGCCACACAGGGGGCGCTCCCTACGAGCAGTACTTC.

This chain connects TRBV27 to TRBJ2-7; TRBD2 might be the D (6 bases). The CDR3 loop spans 14 amino acids. Germline CDR1 and CDR2: MNHEY and SMNVEV (reference sequence). V was shortened by 6 bases and J by 2 bases, with 14 bases between the two germline ends. The CDR3 nucleotides are TGTGCCAGCAGGCCGGGACTCATCCCCTACGAGCAGTACTTC. Translation gives CASRPGLIPYEQYF.

This chain joins TRBV2 and TRBJ2-7, with 9 positions matching TRBD1. V lost 7 bases to trimming and J lost 2 bases; unmatched junction nucleotides: 6. The germline CDR1 and CDR2 sequences are SNHLY and FYNNEI. There are 14 residues in the CDR3. For the CDR3, the DNA is TGTGCCAGCAACCCGGGACAGGGAGCCTACGAGCAGTACTTC. Translated, it gives CASNPGQGAYEQYF.

There are a few counts of this clone. The V and J genes are TRBV4-1 and TRBJ2-2; D remains ambiguous. This CDR3 region has 15 residues. The V gene lost 4 bases and the J gene lost 8 bases, with 17 bases spanning the gap. Germline V lookup: CDR1 MGHRA, CDR2 YSYEKL. CDR3 amino acids: CASSPTDSFLGELFF. CDR3 bases: TGCGCCAGCAGCCCCACGGATAGCTTCCTGGGGGAGCTGTTTTTT.

The V call is TRBV5-1, the J call TRBJ2-5; D not certain. Germline values: CDR1 SGHRS, CDR2 YFSETQ. Trimming shortened V by 1 base and J by 1 base, and 5 bases separated the two germline ends. This CDR3 spans 13 amino acids. The CDR3 sequence is CASSLPSQETQYF. The CDR3 coding sequence is TGCGCCAGCAGCTTGCCTAGCCAAGAGACCCAGTACTTC.

The chain couples TRBV11-2 to TRBJ2-1; no definite D call. Trimming took off 2 bases at V and 7 bases at J, with 9 bases between the two ends. There are 13 residues in the CDR3. Germline-derived CDR1 and CDR2 are SGHAT and FQNNGV. In DNA, the CDR3 is TGTGCCAGCAGCTTATTGGTGAGGAATGAGCAGTTCTTC. Amino acids: CASSLLVRNEQFF.

This chain uses TRBV18 with TRBJ1-5; D might be TRBD1 (5 bases). The V gene lost 4 bases and the J gene lost 9 bases, with 22 bases spanning the gap. From germline, CDR1 is KGHSH and CDR2 LQKENI. The CDR3 totals 16 residues. The chain's CDR3 is CASSRGAGTGVGPQHF. The CDR3, as DNA: TGTGCCAGCTCACGAGGCGCGGGGACCGGAGTGGGGCCCCAGCATTTT.